Included here is one T cell receptor (beta chain) sequence, with context. The data are from a study of blood T cell repertoires in COVID-19. Across the whole study: In each case, the material was cDNA or gDNA derived from T cells, B-cell-depleted T cells, or PBMCs.

The germline V gene encodes CDR1 KGHSH and CDR2 LQKENI. The J segment lost 0 bases and the V segment lost 2 bases, leaving 8 bases of the junction unmatched. The CDR3 is made up of 18 amino acids. Produced via immunoSEQ multiplex PCR; TCRdb's table is partial and in-frame only. Of about 32,000 clones listed, around 91% are singletons. The chain has TRBV18 and TRBJ2-4; TRBD1 matches at 9 bases. Sequences were obtained from peripheral blood. The TCR sequence derives from a man between 70 and 80 years old with active or convalescent COVID-19. For the CDR3, the DNA is TGTGCCAGCTCACCATTGGACAGGGGAACCATAGCCAAAAACATTCAGTACTTC. Protein sequence: CASSPLDRGTIAKNIQYF.